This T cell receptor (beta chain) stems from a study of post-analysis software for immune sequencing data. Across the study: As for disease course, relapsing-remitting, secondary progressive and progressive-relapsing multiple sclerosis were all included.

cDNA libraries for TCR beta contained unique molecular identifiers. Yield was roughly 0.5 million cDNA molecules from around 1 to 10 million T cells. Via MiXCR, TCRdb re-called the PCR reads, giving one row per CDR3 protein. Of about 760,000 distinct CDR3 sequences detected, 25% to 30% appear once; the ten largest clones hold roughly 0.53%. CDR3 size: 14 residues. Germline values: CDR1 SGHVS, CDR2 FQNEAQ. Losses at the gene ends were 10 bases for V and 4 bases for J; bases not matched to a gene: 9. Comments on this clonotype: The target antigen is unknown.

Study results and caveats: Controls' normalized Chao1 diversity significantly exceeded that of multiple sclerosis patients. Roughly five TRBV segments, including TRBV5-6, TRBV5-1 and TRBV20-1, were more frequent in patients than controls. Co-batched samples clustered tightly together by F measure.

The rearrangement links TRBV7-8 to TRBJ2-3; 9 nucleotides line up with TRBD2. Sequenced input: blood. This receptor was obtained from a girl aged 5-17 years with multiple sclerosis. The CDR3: CANRRREGADTQYF. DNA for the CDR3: TGTGCCAACAGGAGGCGGGAGGGAGCAGATACGCAGTATTTT.